The present TCR beta chain was sequenced within a study of T cells after yellow fever vaccination. General study findings and limits: After the booster, approximately 95% of CD4 and about nine tenths of CD8 primary-response clones were re-detected.

They built TCR cDNA with 5'RACE template switching, a step that put in a universal primer site and UMIs. One entry per CDR3 protein, called by TCRdb with MiXCR from the 5' RACE reads. The profile shows about 50,000 distinct CDR3 sequences, less than 9% of them singletons. This clonotype has more than one count but fewer than ten. Its cognate antigen is unknown. Trimming cost V 0 bases and J 4 bases; bases outside gene matches: 4. The germline V gene encodes CDR1 SGHVS and CDR2 FQNEAQ. The CDR3 length is 16 residues. The specimen was CD8+ T cells sorted from PBMCs, collected less than 16 days after the first yellow fever vaccination. The chain joins TRBV7-8 to TRBJ2-2; 8 bases map to TRBD1. This TCR derives from a man between 18 and 35 years old who received the YFV17D yellow fever vaccine. The CDR3 nucleotides read TGTGCCAGCAGCTTAGCCCGGACAGGGCTCACCGGGGAGCTGTTTTTT. This sequence encodes CASSLARTGLTGELFF.